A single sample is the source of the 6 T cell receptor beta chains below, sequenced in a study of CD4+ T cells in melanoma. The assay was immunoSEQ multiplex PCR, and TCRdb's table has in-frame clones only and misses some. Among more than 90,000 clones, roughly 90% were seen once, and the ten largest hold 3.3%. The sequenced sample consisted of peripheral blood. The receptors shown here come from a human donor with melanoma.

Here the CDR3 DNA reads TGTGCCAGCAGCTTAGCGTTTTGGGGGGCTGAAGCTTTCTTT. This codes for CASSLAFWGAEAFF. The V call is TRBV7-9, the J call TRBJ1-1; TRBD1 might be the D (5 bases). The CDR3 loop spans 14 amino acids. Germline CDR1 SEHNR, CDR2 FQNEAQ (reference sequence). V lost 0 bases and J 6 bases, leaving 11 bases between the germline ends.

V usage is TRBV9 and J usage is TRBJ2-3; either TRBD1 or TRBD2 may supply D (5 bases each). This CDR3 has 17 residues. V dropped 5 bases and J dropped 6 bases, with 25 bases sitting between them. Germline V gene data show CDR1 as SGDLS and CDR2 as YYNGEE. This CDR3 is CASSRTPGDRSGDTQYF. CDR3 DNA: TGTGCCAGCAGTCGAACCCCTGGGGACCGATCAGGGGATACGCAGTATTTT.

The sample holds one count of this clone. DNA of the CDR3: TGTGCCAGCAGCCAGCAAGAGACCCAGTACTTC. This gives the protein CASSQQETQYF. The chain recombines TRBV27 with TRBJ2-5, with D hard to call. The CDR3 totals 11 residues. V lost 6 bases and J 2 bases, leaving 4 bases between the germline ends. CDR1 and CDR2 from the germline V gene are MNHEY and SMNVEV (reference sequence).

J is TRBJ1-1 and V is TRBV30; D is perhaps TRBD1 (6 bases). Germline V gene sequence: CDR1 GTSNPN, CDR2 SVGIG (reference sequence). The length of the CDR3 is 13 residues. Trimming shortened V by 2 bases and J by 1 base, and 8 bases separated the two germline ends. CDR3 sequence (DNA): TGTGCCTGGAGTCTAGGGGGGAACACTGAAGCTTTCTTT. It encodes CAWSLGGNTEAFF.

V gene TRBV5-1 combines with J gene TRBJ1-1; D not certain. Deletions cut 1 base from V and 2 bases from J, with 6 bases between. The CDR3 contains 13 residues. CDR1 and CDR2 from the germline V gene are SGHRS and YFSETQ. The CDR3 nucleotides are TGCGCCAGCAGCTTGCTACCCAACACTGAAGCTTTCTTT. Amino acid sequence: CASSLLPNTEAFF.

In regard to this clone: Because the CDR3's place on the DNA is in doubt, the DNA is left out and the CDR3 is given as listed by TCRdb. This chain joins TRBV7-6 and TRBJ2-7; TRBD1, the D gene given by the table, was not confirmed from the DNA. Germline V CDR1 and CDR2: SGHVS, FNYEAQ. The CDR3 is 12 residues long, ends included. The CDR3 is CASGRDSYEQYF.